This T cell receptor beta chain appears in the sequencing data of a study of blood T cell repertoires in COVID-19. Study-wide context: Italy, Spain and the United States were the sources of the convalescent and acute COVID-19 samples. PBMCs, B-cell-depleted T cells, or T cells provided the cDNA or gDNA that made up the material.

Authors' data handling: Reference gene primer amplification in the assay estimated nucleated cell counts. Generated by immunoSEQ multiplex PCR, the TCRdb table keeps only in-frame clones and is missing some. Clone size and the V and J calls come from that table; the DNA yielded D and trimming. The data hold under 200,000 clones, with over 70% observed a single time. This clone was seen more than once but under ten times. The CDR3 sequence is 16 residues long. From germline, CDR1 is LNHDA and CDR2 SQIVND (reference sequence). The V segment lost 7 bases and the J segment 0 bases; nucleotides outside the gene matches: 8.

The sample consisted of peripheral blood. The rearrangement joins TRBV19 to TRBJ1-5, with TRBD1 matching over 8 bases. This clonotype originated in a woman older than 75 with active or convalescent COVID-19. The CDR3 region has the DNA TGTGCCAGTACCTCTGCAGGGGGCCTTAGCAATCAGCCCCAGCATTTT. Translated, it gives CASTSAGGLSNQPQHF. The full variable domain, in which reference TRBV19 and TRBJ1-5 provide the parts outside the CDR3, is DGGITQSPKYLFRKEGQNVTLSCEQNLNHDAMYWYRQDPGQGLRLIYYSQIVNDFQKGDIAEGYSVSREKKESFPLTVTSAQKNPTAFYLCASTSAGGLSNQPQHFGDGTRLSIL.